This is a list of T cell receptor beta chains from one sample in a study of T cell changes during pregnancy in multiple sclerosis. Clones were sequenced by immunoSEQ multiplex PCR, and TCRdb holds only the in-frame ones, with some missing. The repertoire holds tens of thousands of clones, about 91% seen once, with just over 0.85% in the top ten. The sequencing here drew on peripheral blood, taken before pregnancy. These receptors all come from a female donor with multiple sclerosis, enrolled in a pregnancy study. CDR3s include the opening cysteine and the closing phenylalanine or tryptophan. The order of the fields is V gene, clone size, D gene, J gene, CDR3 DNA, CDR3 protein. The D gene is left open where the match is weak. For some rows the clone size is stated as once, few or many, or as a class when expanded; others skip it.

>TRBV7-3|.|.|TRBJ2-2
TGTGCCAGCAGCTTAAGCCAGGGCACCGGGGAGCTGTTTTTT
CASSLSQGTGELFF
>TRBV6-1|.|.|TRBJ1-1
TGTGCCAGCAGTGAAGTTTTTGAAAGGGGTGAAGCTTTCTTT
CASSEVFERGEAFF
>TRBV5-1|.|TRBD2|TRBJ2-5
TGCGCCAGCAATCGAGTACTAGCGGGGGAAGAGACCCAGTACTTC
CASNRVLAGEETQYF
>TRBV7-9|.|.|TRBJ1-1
TGTGCCAGCAGCTTCCATCAGGGTCCCCTGCTACCTGAAGCTTTCTTT
CASSFHQGPLLPEAFF
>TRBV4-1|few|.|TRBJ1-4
TGCGCCAGCAGCCAAGTACTCGTCCGAAAACTGTTTTTT
CASSQVLVRKLFF
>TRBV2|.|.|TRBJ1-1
TGTGCCTCACCGCGGGACACTGAAGCTTTCTTT
CASPRDTEAFF
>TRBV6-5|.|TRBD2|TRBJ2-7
TGTGCCAGCAGGCCGCGGGGGGGGTACTACGAGCAGTACTTC
CASRPRGGYYEQYF
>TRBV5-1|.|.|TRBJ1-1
TGCGCCAGCAGCTTAGTGACAGGAATGAACACTGAAGCTTTCTTT
CASSLVTGMNTEAFF
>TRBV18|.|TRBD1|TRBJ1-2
TGTGCCAGCTCCCTGGGACAGTCTCGTGGCTACACCTTC
CASSLGQSRGYTF
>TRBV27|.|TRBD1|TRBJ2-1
TGTGCCAGTCAAGGGATCGGGGGACAGGGGAGAAATGAGCAGTTCTTC
CASQGIGGQGRNEQFF
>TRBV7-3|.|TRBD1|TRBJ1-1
TGTGCCAGCAGCCCGGGGACAGGGTTGAACACTGAAGCTTTCTTT
CASSPGTGLNTEAFF
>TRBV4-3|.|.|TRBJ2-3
TGCGCCAGCAGCCAAGGTGCGCGGCCTAGCACAGATACGCAGTATTTT
CASSQGARPSTDTQYF
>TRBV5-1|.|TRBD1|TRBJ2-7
TGCGCCAGCAGCCAAGAATTGGGGACAGGGGGCGACGAGCAGTACTTC
CASSQELGTGGDEQYF
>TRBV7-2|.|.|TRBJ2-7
TGTGCCAGCAGCTCGACCTGGACAGCCGAGCAGTACTTC
CASSSTWTAEQYF
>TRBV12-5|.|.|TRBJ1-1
TGTGCTAGTGGTTCGGGGGGACAAACCACTGAAGCTTTCTTT
CASGSGGQTTEAFF
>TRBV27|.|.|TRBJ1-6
TGTGCCAGCAGTTTATGGAGGGATTATTCACCCCTCCACTTT
CASSLWRDYSPLHF
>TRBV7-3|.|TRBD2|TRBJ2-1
TGTGCCAGCAGGGGGCCGGGACTAGCGTCGACGGGGGAGCAGTTCTTC
CASRGPGLASTGEQFF
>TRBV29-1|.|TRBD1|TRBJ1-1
TGCAGCGTCGGGACAGTGTTTGGGGCTTTCTTT
CSVGTVFGAFF
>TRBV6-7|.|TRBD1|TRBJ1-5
TGTGCCAGCAGAGGAGGGACAGAGCCCAATCAGCCCCAGCATTTT
CASRGGTEPNQPQHF
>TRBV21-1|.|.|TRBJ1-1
TGTGCCAGCAGTACAAATACAGGGTGTGGGGGAGACACTGAAGCTTTCTTT
CASSTNTGCGGDTEAFF
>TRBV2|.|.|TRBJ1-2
TGTGCCAGCAGTGAAAGGGGCCAGGGCGGGAATGGCTACACCTTC
CASSERGQGGNGYTF
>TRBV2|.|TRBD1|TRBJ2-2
TGTGCCAGCCCCGGACAGGTGACCGGGGAGCTGTTTTTT
CASPGQVTGELFF
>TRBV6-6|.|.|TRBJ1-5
TGTGCCAGCAGTTACCTTAGCAATCAGCCCCAGCATTTT
CASSYLSNQPQHF
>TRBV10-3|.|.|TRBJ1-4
TGTGCCATCGGCGGGACTTTCGATGAAAAACTGTTTTTT
CAIGGTFDEKLFF
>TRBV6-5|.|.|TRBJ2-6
TGTGCCAGCAGTTACTCGAGGGACAACGTCCTGACTTTC
CASSYSRDNVLTF
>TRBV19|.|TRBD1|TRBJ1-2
TGTGCCAGTACAACGGACAGGGTCTTCGGCTACACCTTC
CASTTDRVFGYTF
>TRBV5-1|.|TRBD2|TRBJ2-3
TGCGCCAGCAGCTTGGCGCCTAGCGGGGGGCTGGATACGCAGTATTTT
CASSLAPSGGLDTQYF
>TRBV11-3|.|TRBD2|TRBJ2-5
TGCGCCAGCAGCGCGGGCACTAGCGGACAAGAGACCCAGTACTTC
CASSAGTSGQETQYF
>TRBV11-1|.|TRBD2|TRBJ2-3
TGTGCCAGCAGCCCGCTAGCGGGGGAACTGAATACGCAGTATTTT
CASSPLAGELNTQYF
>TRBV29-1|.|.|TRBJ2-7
TGCAGCGTTGTACCTTGGACAACTGGCCCCTACGAGCAGTACTTC
CSVVPWTTGPYEQYF
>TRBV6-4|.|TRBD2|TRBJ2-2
TGTGCCAGCAGTGACTCGGGAGGGCAGTGGACCGGGGAGCTGTTTTTT
CASSDSGGQWTGELFF
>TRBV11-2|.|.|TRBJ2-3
TGTGCCAGCAGCGACAGGGGGACTAGTATTCTGGATACGCAGTATTTT
CASSDRGTSILDTQYF
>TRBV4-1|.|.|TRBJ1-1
TGCGCCAGCCGACTTTTGGGGGGGGCGACTGAAGCTTTCTTT
CASRLLGGATEAFF
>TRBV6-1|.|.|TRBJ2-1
TGTGCCAGCAGGGAACAGGGATCATTATCCCCTTGGCAGTTCTTC
CASREQGSLSPWQFF
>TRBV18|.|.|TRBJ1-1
TGTGCCAGCTCACCGCTTGCGGGTGACACTGAAGCTTTCTTT
CASSPLAGDTEAFF
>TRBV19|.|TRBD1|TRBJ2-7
TGTGCCAGTAGTCTTTCGACAGGGGTACCATACGAGCAGTACTTC
CASSLSTGVPYEQYF
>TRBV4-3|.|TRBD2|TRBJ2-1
TGCGCCAGCAGCCAGTCCGCGGTGGGGGGGATCAATGAGCAGTTCTTC
CASSQSAVGGINEQFF
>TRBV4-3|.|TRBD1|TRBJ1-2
TGCGCCAGCAGCCCGGGACAGGGGGCCTATGGCTACACCTTC
CASSPGQGAYGYTF
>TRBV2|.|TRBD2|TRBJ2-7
TGTGCCAGCAGGGGGACTAGCGGGAGGTACGAGCAGTACTTC
CASRGTSGRYEQYF
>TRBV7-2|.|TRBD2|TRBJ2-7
TGTGCCAGCAGCTCGGGACTAGGGGTAGACGAGCAGTACTTC
CASSSGLGVDEQYF
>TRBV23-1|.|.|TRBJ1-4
TGCGCCAGCAGTCAAGGTCGCCACAGGGTAAGAGAAAAACTGTTTTTT
CASSQGRHRVREKLFF
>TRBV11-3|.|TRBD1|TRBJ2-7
TGTGCCAGCAGCCTCTCTCCGGGACAGATTTTTGAGCAGTACTTC
CASSLSPGQIFEQYF
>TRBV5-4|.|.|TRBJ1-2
TGTGCCAGCAGCTTGGAAGGGCAGGAGGATGGCTACACCTTC
CASSLEGQEDGYTF
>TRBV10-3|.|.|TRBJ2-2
TGTGCCATCAGTGAGGTCGACATTGCGAACACCGGGGAGCTGTTTTTT
CAISEVDIANTGELFF
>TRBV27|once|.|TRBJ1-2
TGTGCCAGCAGTGGCGGACAGAGGGGCTATGGCTACACCTTC
CASSGGQRGYGYTF
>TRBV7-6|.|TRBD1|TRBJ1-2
TGTGCCAGCAGCTTATCCCCAGGGGGGGGCTACACCTTC
CASSLSPGGGYTF
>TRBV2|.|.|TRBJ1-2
TGTGCCAGCAGTGTAACAGGGAACTATGGCTACACCTTC
CASSVTGNYGYTF
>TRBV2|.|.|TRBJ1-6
TGTGCCAGCAGGACGGAGAATTCACCCCTCCACTTT
CASRTENSPLHF